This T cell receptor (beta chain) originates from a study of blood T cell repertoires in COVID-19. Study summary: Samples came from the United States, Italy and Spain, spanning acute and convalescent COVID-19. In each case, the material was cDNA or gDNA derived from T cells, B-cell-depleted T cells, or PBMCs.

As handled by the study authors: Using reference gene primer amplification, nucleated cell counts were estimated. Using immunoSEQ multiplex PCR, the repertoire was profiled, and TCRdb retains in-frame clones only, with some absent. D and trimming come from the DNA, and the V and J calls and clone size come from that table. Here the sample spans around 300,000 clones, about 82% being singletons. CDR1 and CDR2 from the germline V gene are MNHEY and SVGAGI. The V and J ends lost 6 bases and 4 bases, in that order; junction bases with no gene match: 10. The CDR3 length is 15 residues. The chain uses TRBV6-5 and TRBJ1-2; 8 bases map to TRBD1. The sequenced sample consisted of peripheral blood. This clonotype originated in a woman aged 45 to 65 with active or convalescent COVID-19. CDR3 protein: CASRRAQGAGYGYTF. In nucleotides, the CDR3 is TGTGCCAGCAGGCGCGCTCAGGGGGCTGGCTATGGCTACACCTTC.